The 11 T cell receptor beta chains below all came from one sample that was sequenced in a study of shared clonotypes between healthy human individuals. Only in-frame clones appear in the TCRdb table, and some are missing; sequencing was by immunoSEQ multiplex PCR. Among 2 million to 2.5 million clones, around 93% were seen once, and the ten largest hold about 1.8%. Terminally differentiated effector memory CD45RA+ cells were excluded from the naive CD8 cells, which were CD45RO-negative and positively selected for CCR7. Sequenced sample: naive CD8+ T cells from PBMCs. Receptors were obtained from a man younger than 35 in good health. Some clones in this sample may be carry-over from other donors' samples.

The chain has TRBV30 and TRBJ2-7; the D gene is possibly TRBD1 (6 bases). Trimming removed 0 bases at V and 2 bases at J, with 14 bases between. The germline V gene has CDR1 GTSNPN and CDR2 SVGIG (reference sequence). CDR3 size: 15 residues. CDR3 in DNA: TGTGCCTGGAGTGTATACGCTGGGACACCCTACGAGCAGTACTTC. Residues: CAWSVYAGTPYEQYF. The entire variable domain, with the rest obtained from reference TRBV30 and TRBJ2-7, is as follows: SQTIHQWPATLVQPVGSPLSLECTVEGTSNPNLYWYRQAAGRGLQLLFYSVGIGQISSEVPQNLSASRPQDRQFILSSKKLLLSDSGFYLCAWSVYAGTPYEQYFGPGTRLTVT.

The chain combines TRBV6-5 with TRBJ2-1, with TRBD2 as a possible D gene (6 bases). This CDR3 has 15 residues. Germline-derived CDR1 and CDR2 are MNHEY and SVGAGI. Trimming left V 4 bases short and J 5 bases short, with 15 bases between. CDR3 coding DNA: TGTGCCAGCAGTTGCTCGAATGGCGGGGACAATGAGCAGTTCTTC. It is translated as CASSCSNGGDNEQFF.

As regards this clone: The junction departs from germline at one end; a sequencing error may be responsible. This CDR3 is CASSVKSGGDTIYF. Here the CDR3 DNA reads TGTGCCAGCAGCGTAAAATCGGGTGGAGACACCATATATTTT. The V and J genes are TRBV9 and TRBJ1-3; no reliable D call. There are 14 residues in the CDR3. Germline CDR1 is SGDLS and CDR2 is YYNGEE.

As for this clone: A read error likely explains this, since a far larger clone differs by one base. The rearrangement links TRBV7-9 to TRBJ2-7; possibly TRBD1 for D (6 bases). With 5 bases removed from V and 2 bases from J, the gap between germline ends came to 10 bases. The CDR3 contains 13 residues. Germline CDR1 is SEHNR and CDR2 is FQNEAQ (reference sequence). DNA for the CDR3: TGTGCCAGCAGCCCGGACAGTACCTACGAGCAGTACTTC. This gives the protein CASSPDSTYEQYF. Filled out from reference TRBV7-9 and TRBJ2-7, the complete variable domain reads DTGVSQNPRHKITKRGQNVTFRCDPISEHNRLYWYRQTLGQGPEFLTYFQNEAQLEKSRLLSDRFSAERPKGSFSTLEIQRTEQGDSAMYLCASSPDSTYEQYFGPGTRLTVT.

This chain joins TRBV9 and TRBJ2-1; TRBD1 matches at 7 bases. CDR3 length equals 13 residues. The trim removed 4 bases at V and 7 bases at J, leaving 5 bases unmatched. Germline loops: CDR1 SGDLS, CDR2 YYNGEE. The chain's CDR3 is CASSQGQMNEQFF. CDR3 nucleotides: TGTGCCAGCAGCCAGGGACAGATGAATGAGCAGTTCTTC.

The genes are TRBV7-2 and TRBJ2-1; tentatively, D is TRBD1 (6 bases). The germline V gene has CDR1 SGHTA and CDR2 FQGNSA. The CDR3 contains 15 residues. V was shortened by 1 base and J by 4 bases, with 11 bases between the two germline ends. The CDR3 protein is CASSLEGEPYNEQFF. CDR3 nucleotides: TGTGCCAGCAGCTTAGAGGGGGAGCCTTACAATGAGCAGTTCTTC.

V gene TRBV2 combines with J gene TRBJ2-1, with 11 bases lining up with TRBD2. With 8 bases clipped from V and 6 bases from J, the junction kept 6 bases outside the gene matches. CDR1 is SNHLY, CDR2 FYNNEI, per germline. CDR3 length: 14 residues. The CDR3 loop reads CASGWGLAVNEQFF. In nucleotides, the CDR3 is TGTGCCAGCGGGTGGGGACTAGCGGTCAATGAGCAGTTCTTC.

The chain uses TRBV7-9 and TRBJ2-1; tentative D call: TRBD1 (5 bases). The germline V gene encodes CDR1 SEHNR and CDR2 FQNEAQ (reference sequence). Trimming removed 3 bases at V and 6 bases at J, with 15 bases between. There are 15 residues in the CDR3. This CDR3 reads CASSFETASSNEQFF. CDR3 coding DNA: TGTGCCAGCAGCTTTGAGACAGCATCTTCCAATGAGCAGTTCTTC.

The chain has TRBV19 and TRBJ2-7, with 13 bases aligning to TRBD2. The CDR3 spans 16 residues. The J segment lost 5 bases and the V segment lost 5 bases, leaving 9 bases of the junction unmatched. Germline V gene sequence: CDR1 LNHDA, CDR2 SQIVND (reference sequence). CDR3 DNA sequence: TGTGCCAGTAGTCCCAGGACTAGCGGGAGAGTAAACGAGCAGTACTTC. Protein: CASSPRTSGRVNEQYF.

The V and J genes are TRBV7-9 and TRBJ2-7; TRBD2 aligns across 7 bases. The CDR3 length is 14 residues. V dropped 1 base and J dropped 6; count of bases not matched to a gene: 6. The germline V gene encodes CDR1 SEHNR and CDR2 FQNEAQ (reference sequence). DNA for the CDR3: TGTGCCAGCAGCTTAGGAGGGGAGGGTCGCGAGCAGTACTTC. Translation: CASSLGGEGREQYF.

The rearrangement links TRBV28 to TRBJ2-7; D is possibly TRBD2 (6 bases). This CDR3 has 14 residues. CDR1 MDHEN and CDR2 SYDVKM come from the germline V gene. Trimming left V 6 bases short and J 3 bases short, with 15 bases between. For the CDR3, the DNA is TGTGCCAGCAGGCCGGGGGTCGATCACTACGAGCAGTACTTC. Residues: CASRPGVDHYEQYF. The variable domain in full, completed from reference TRBV28 and TRBJ2-7, reads DVKVTQSSRYLVKRTGEKVFLECVQDMDHENMFWYRQDPGLGLRLIYFSYDVKMKEKGDIPEGYSVSREKKERFSLILESASTNQTSMYLCASRPGVDHYEQYFGPGTRLTVT.